Reported below is one TCR beta chain. This specimen belongs to a study of blood T cell repertoires in COVID-19. As for the study in general: Spain, Italy and the United States supplied samples that represented acute and convalescent COVID-19. T cells, B-cell-depleted T cells, or PBMCs supplied cDNA or gDNA.

The authors' processing: Amplification of reference gene primers was used by the study to estimate nucleated cell counts. Sequenced by immunoSEQ multiplex PCR; TCRdb stores in-frame clones only, minus some. V and J calls plus clone size are reproduced from that table; the DNA served to infer D and trimming. The data contain approximately 250,000 clones, 80% to 85% of them singletons. The V end lost 1 base, the J end lost 14 bases, and 14 bases lay between the germline ends. The CDR3 runs to 12 residues. Germline V gene lookup returns CDR1 LNHDA and CDR2 SQIVND (reference sequence). The sequenced material came from peripheral blood. The TCR comes from a woman in her thirties or forties who had recovered from COVID-19. V and J are TRBV19 and TRBJ1-2; possible D gene TRBD1, 5 bases. The CDR3 DNA follows: TGTGCCAGTAGTATAGTCCAGGGATCTGTGACCTTC. This encodes CASSIVQGSVTF. Supplemented by reference TRBV19 and TRBJ1-2, the full variable domain reads DGGITQSPKYLFRKEGQNVTLSCEQNLNHDAMYWYRQDPGQGLRLIYYSQIVNDFQKGDIAEGYSVSREKKESFPLTVTSAQKNPTAFYLCASSIVQGSVTFGSGTRLTVV.